What follows is one T cell receptor beta chain and its context. Its antigen is not identified. Trimming removed 7 bases from V and 0 bases from J, with 9 bases in between. The V gene's germline CDR1 is DFQATT and CDR2 SNEGSKA (reference sequence). This CDR3 spans 13 amino acids. This entry belongs to a study of blood T cells in healthy people across ages. Overall study findings and caveats: Estimated diversity, derived from one million T cells, was regarded as an underestimate.

Total RNA, at least 5 micrograms per sample, came from PBMCs. Using a J-beta primer mix together with a sample-barcoded 5' primer, a second PCR was run for roughly 7 to 12 cycles. A template-switch adaptor containing 12 random nucleotides labeled each cDNA molecule. Via MiXCR, TCRdb re-called the 5' RACE reads, giving one row per CDR3 protein. Seen here are about 800,000 distinct CDR3 sequences, roughly 25% observed once, and the top ten hold under 4%. Another study also made use of these data, one on T cells of mothers and their children. That study reports: Sequencing got over 9 million TCR beta CDR3 reads from each mother and around 3 million from each child.

What was sequenced was blood. The chain recombines TRBV20-1 with TRBJ1-4; D ambiguous. This TCR was sampled from a boy between 5 and 17 years old in good health. CDR3 in amino acids: CSVPETTNEKLFF. In nucleotides, the CDR3 is TGCAGTGTCCCGGAGACAACTAATGAAAAACTGTTTTTT.